The 14 T cell receptor beta chains below were found in one sample sequenced in a study of blood T cell repertoires in COVID-19. The protocol was immunoSEQ multiplex PCR, while the TCRdb copy is restricted to in-frame clones and leaves out a portion. Of 150,000 to 200,000 clones in the sample, 80% to 90% were seen once. The sample consisted of peripheral blood. These receptors were taken from a woman aged 70 to 79 with COVID-19, enrolled during active disease.

This rearrangement joins TRBV11-2 to TRBJ1-6; D is perhaps TRBD1 (5 bases). V lost 5 bases, J lost 5 bases, and 10 bases lay in between. This CDR3 has 14 amino acids. CDR1 is SGHAT and CDR2 is FQNNGV in the germline V gene. This CDR3 is CASSPGLNNSPLHF. The CDR3, as DNA: TGTGCCAGCAGCCCGGGACTCAATAATTCACCCCTCCACTTT.

The chain combines TRBV7-2 with TRBJ2-3; 9 bases fit TRBD2. Trimming at V came to 1 base and at J to 2 bases, leaving 7 bases not matched to a gene. Germline lookup yields CDR1 SGHTA and CDR2 FQGNSA. The CDR3 runs 17 residues. The CDR3 loop is CASSLGGGGLSTDTQYF. In DNA, the CDR3 is TGTGCCAGCAGCTTAGGCGGGGGGGGACTATCCACAGATACGCAGTATTTT.

The chain is built from TRBV5-1 and TRBJ2-2, with 7 bases lining up with TRBD1. After removal of 4 bases from V and 0 bases from J, the junction contained 12 bases not matched to a gene. The V gene's germline CDR1 is SGHRS and CDR2 YFSETQ. The CDR3 covers 18 residues. The CDR3 bases are TGCGCCAGCAGCCCGGGACAGAACAAGAGAACGAACACCGGGGAGCTGTTTTTT. It yields the protein CASSPGQNKRTNTGELFF.

The genes are TRBV27 and TRBJ2-7; 7 nucleotides match TRBD1. CDR1 is MNHEY and CDR2 is SMNVEV in the germline V gene (reference sequence). J was trimmed by 4 bases and V by 6 bases; bases with no gene match: 3. The CDR3 is 12 residues long. In nucleotides, the CDR3 is TGTGCCAGCAGGACACAGGGGTACGAGCAGTACTTC. Translated, it gives CASRTQGYEQYF.

This clone was picked up a small number of times. V is TRBV7-9 and J is TRBJ2-7, with TRBD2 identical over 12 bases. This CDR3 spans 17 amino acids. Germline V lookup: CDR1 SEHNR, CDR2 FQNEAQ (reference sequence). V lost 5 bases, J lost 3 bases, and 11 bases stayed unmatched. The CDR3 here is CASSPSLGLAGSYEQYF. The CDR3 coding sequence is TGTGCCAGCAGCCCTAGCCTCGGACTAGCGGGGAGCTACGAGCAGTACTTC.

Of note for this clone: The junction shows a germline mismatch at one end, possibly a read error. The chain employs TRBV6-2 or TRBV6-3 and TRBJ2-2, with D possibly matching TRBD1 (5 bases). The CDR3 length is 17 residues. From germline, CDR1 is MNHEY and CDR2 SVGEGT. CDR3 sequence reads: CASSFGDSTSKTGELFF. As DNA, the CDR3 is TGTGCCAGCAGTTTCGGTGACAGCACTTCGAAAACCGGGGAGCTGTTTTTT.

The V and J genes are TRBV30 and TRBJ1-5; TRBD1 agrees at 9 bases. The CDR3 is 16 amino acids. V lost 0 bases, J lost 1 base, and 4 bases stayed unmatched. CDR1 and CDR2 from the germline V gene are GTSNPN and SVGIG (reference sequence). The DNA for the CDR3 is TGTGCCTGGAGTGTACAGACAGGGGGAAGCAATCAGCCCCAGCATTTT. Its translation is CAWSVQTGGSNQPQHF.

The rearrangement uses TRBV6-2 or TRBV6-3 and TRBJ1-1, with 7 nucleotides matching TRBD1. Germline CDR1 is MNHEY and CDR2 is SVGEGT. Trimming took 4 bases from V and 7 from J; bases not matched to a gene: 9. This CDR3 comprises 14 residues. The CDR3 region is CASSSGTEVNEAFF. CDR3 sequence (DNA): TGTGCCAGCAGTTCCGGGACAGAAGTTAATGAAGCTTTCTTT.

The CDR3 bases are TGTGCCAGCAGTTCCCTCCTTAATGAAAAACTGTTTTTT. Its protein product is CASSSLLNEKLFF. The genes are TRBV27 and TRBJ1-4; D is unresolved. The CDR3 spans 13 residues. Germline V gene data show CDR1 as MNHEY and CDR2 as SMNVEV (reference sequence). V shed 4 bases and J shed 4 bases, with 7 bases lying between them. The variable domain in full, completed from reference TRBV27 and TRBJ1-4, reads EAQVTQNPRYLITVTGKKLTVTCSQNMNHEYMSWYRQDPGLGLRQIYYSMNVEVTDKGDVPEGYKVSRKEKRNFPLILESPSPNQTSLYFCASSSLLNEKLFFGSGTQLSVL.

The V gene is TRBV10-3, the J gene TRBJ2-5, with D tentatively TRBD2 (7 bases). CDR3 length: 15 amino acids. The germline CDR1 and CDR2 sequences are ENHRY and SYGVKD. Trimming took 1 base from V and 4 from J, leaving 13 bases between them. The CDR3 loop reads CAISEFEGGRETQYF. Here the CDR3 DNA reads TGTGCCATCAGTGAGTTTGAGGGGGGGCGAGAGACCCAGTACTTC.

About this clone itself: This CDR3 is also generated by other DNA sequences in the sample. The gene calls are TRBV2 and TRBJ2-5; TRBD1 matches at 7 bases. The CDR3 is made up of 14 amino acids. V dropped 3 bases and J dropped 0; count of bases not matched to a gene: 1. Germline-derived CDR1 and CDR2 are SNHLY and FYNNEI. CDR3 protein: CASSETGYQETQYF. CDR3 bases: TGTGCCAGCAGTGAGACAGGGTACCAAGAGACCCAGTACTTC.

The genes are TRBV19 and TRBJ2-1; 9 nucleotides align to TRBD2. The CDR3 contains 13 residues. V lost 5 bases, J lost 8 bases, and 4 bases stayed unmatched. Germline assignment: CDR1 LNHDA and CDR2 SQIVND (reference sequence). The chain's CDR3 is CASSDSGGYEQFF. The CDR3, as DNA: TGTGCCAGTAGTGATAGCGGGGGTTATGAGCAGTTCTTC.

The chain combines TRBV7-8 with TRBJ2-7; TRBD2 matches 9 bases. Germline V CDR1 and CDR2: SGHVS, FQNEAQ. Unmatched junction bases numbered 11, after V lost 3 bases and J lost 5 bases. The CDR3 consists of 16 residues. The CDR3 here is CASSFSSRGGRDEQYF. Written as DNA, the CDR3 is TGTGCCAGCAGCTTTAGCTCGCGGGGGGGCCGCGACGAGCAGTACTTC. The entire variable domain, with the rest obtained from reference TRBV7-8 and TRBJ2-7, is as follows: GAGVSQSPRYKVAKRGQDVALRCDPISGHVSLFWYQQALGQGPEFLTYFQNEAQLDKSGLPSDRFFAERPEGSVSTLKIQRTQQEDSAVYLCASSFSSRGGRDEQYFGPGTRLTVT.

This chain links TRBV5-4 with TRBJ1-6; D call uncertain. Trimming cost V 2 bases and J 8 bases, with 8 bases left between them. CDR1 and CDR2 (germline): SGHNT, YYREEE (reference sequence). The CDR3 is made up of 13 amino acids. CDR3 in DNA: TGTGCCAGCAGCTTCGAGCGGGATTCACCCCTCCACTTT. The encoded protein is CASSFERDSPLHF. Filled out from reference TRBV5-4 and TRBJ1-6, the complete variable domain reads ETGVTQSPTHLIKTRGQQVTLRCSSQSGHNTVSWYQQALGQGPQFIFQYYREEENGRGNFPPRFSGLQFPNYSSELNVNALELDDSALYLCASSFERDSPLHFGNGTRLTVT.